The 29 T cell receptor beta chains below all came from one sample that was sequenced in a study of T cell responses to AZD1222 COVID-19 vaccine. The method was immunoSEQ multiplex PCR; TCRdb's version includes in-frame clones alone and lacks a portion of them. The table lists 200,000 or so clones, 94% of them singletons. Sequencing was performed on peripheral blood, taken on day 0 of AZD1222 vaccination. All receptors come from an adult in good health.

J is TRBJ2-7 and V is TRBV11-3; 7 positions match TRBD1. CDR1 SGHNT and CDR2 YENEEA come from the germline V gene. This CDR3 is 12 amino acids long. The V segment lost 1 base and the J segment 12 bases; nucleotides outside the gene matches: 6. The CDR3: CASSLGQGVVYF. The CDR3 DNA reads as TGTGCCAGCAGCTTAGGGCAGGGGGTGGTGTACTTC.

CDR3 sequence: CASWDKRSGNTIYF. CDR3 nucleotide sequence: TGTGCCAGTTGGGACAAACGATCCGGAAACACCATATATTTT. The chain combines TRBV28 with TRBJ1-3; D is perhaps TRBD1 (6 bases). Germline loops: CDR1 MDHEN, CDR2 SYDVKM. The CDR3 runs to 14 residues. Trimming removed 9 bases at V and 4 bases at J, with 16 bases between.

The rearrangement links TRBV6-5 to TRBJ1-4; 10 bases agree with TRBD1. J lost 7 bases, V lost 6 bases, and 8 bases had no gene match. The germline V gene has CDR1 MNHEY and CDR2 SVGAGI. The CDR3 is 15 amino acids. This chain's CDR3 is CASRRTGGSGEKLFF. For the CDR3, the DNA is TGTGCCAGCAGGAGGACAGGGGGATCAGGTGAAAAACTGTTTTTT.

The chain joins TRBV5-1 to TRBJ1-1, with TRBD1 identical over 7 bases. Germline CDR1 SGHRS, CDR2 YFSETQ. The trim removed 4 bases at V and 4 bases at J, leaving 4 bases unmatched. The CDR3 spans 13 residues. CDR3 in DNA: TGCGCCAGCAGCGAACCAGGGGGCACTGAAGCTTTCTTT. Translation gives CASSEPGGTEAFF. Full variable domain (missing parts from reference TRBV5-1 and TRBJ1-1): KAGVTQTPRYLIKTRGQQVTLSCSPISGHRSVSWYQQTPGQGLQFLFEYFSETQRNKGNFPGRFSGRQFSNSRSEMNVSTLELGDSALYLCASSEPGGTEAFFGQGTRLTVV.

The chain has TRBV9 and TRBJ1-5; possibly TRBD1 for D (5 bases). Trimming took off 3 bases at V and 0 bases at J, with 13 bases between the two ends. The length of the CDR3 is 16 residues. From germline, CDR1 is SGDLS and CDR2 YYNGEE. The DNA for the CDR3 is TGTGCCAGCAGCGCTGACAGTCAAGTTAGCAATCAGCCCCAGCATTTT. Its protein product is CASSADSQVSNQPQHF. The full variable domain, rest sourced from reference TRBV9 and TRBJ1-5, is DSGVTQTPKHLITATGQRVTLRCSPRSGDLSVYWYQQSLDQGLQFLIQYYNGEERAKGNILERFSAQQFPDLHSELNLSSLELGDSALYFCASSADSQVSNQPQHFGDGTRLSIL.

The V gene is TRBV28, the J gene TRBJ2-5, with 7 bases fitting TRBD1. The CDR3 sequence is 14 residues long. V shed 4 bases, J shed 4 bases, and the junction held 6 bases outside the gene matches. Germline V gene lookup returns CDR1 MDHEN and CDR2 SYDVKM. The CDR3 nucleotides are TGTGCCAGCAGTTCACACAGGGGTGGAGAGACCCAGTACTTC. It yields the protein CASSSHRGGETQYF.

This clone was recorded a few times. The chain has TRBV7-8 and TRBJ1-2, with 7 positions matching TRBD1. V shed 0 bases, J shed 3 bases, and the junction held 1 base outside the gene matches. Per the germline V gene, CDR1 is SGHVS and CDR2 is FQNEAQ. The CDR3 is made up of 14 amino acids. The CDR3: CASSLAQGDYGYTF. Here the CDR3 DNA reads TGTGCCAGCAGCTTAGCGCAGGGGGACTATGGCTACACCTTC.

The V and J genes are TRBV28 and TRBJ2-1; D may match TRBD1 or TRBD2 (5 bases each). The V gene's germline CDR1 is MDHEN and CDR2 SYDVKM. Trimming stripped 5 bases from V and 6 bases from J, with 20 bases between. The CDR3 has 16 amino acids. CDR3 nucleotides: TGTGCCAGCAGTGCCTGGGACGCAGTGACGCCCAATGAGCAGTTCTTC. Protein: CASSAWDAVTPNEQFF.

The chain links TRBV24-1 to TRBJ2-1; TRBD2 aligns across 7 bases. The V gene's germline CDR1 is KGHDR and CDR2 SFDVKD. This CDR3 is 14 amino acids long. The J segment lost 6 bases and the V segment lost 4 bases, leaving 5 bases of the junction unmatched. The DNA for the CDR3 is TGTGCCACCAGTGACCGGGACTACGCCAATGAGCAGTTCTTC. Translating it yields CATSDRDYANEQFF.

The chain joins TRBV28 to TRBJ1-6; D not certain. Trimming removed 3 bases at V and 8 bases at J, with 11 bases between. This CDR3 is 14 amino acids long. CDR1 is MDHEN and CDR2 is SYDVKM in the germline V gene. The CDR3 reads CASSFAGLYSPLHF. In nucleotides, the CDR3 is TGTGCCAGCAGTTTTGCCGGACTATATTCACCCCTCCACTTT. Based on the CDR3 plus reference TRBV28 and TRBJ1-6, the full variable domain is DVKVTQSSRYLVKRTGEKVFLECVQDMDHENMFWYRQDPGLGLRLIYFSYDVKMKEKGDIPEGYSVSREKKERFSLILESASTNQTSMYLCASSFAGLYSPLHFGNGTRLTVT.

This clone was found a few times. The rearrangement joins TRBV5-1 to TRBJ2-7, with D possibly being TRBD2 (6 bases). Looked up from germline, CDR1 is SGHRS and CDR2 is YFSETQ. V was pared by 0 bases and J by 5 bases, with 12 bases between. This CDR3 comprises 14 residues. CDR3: CASSLGSGVNEQYF. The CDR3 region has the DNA TGCGCCAGCAGCTTGGGTTCGGGAGTTAACGAGCAGTACTTC.

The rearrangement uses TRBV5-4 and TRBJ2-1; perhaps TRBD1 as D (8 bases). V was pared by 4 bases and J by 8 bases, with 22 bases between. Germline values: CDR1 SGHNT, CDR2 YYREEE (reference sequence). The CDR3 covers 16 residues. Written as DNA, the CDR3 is TGTGCCAGCAGCCTACAGGGGGACTACCCTAGAGATGAGCAGTTCTTC. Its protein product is CASSLQGDYPRDEQFF. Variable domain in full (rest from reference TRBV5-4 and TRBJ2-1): ETGVTQSPTHLIKTRGQQVTLRCSSQSGHNTVSWYQQALGQGPQFIFQYYREEENGRGNFPPRFSGLQFPNYSSELNVNALELDDSALYLCASSLQGDYPRDEQFFGPGTRLTVL.

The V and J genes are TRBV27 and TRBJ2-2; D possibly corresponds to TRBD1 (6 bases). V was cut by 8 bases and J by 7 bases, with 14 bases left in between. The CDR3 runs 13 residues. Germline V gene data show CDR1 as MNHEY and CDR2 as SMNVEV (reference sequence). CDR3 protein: CASARGYDGELFF. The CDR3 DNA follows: TGTGCCAGCGCCAGGGGCTACGACGGGGAGCTGTTTTTT.

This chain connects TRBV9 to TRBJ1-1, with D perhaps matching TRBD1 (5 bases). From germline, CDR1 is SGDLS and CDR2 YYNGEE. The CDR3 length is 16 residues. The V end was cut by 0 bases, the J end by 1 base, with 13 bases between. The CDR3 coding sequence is TGTGCCAGCAGCGTAGTAGGAACAGGCGCGAACACTGAAGCTTTCTTT. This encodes CASSVVGTGANTEAFF.

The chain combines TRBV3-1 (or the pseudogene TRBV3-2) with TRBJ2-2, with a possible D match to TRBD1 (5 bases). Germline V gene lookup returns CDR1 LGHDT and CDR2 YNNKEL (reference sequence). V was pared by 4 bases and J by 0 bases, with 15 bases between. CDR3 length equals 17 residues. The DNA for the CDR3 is TGTGCCAGCAGCCGCCGTTCCGACAGTCCGAACACCGGGGAGCTGTTTTTT. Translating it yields CASSRRSDSPNTGELFF.

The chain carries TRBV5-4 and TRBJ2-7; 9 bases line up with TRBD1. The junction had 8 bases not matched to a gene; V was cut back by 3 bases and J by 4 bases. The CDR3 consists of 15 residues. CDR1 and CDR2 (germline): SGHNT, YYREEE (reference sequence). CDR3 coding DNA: TGTGCCAGCAGCTCCTCCGGGACAGGGAGGTACGAGCAGTACTTC. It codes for CASSSSGTGRYEQYF.

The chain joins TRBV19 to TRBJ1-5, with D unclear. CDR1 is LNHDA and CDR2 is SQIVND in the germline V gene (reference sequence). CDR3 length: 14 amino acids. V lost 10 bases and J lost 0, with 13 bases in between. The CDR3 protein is CATQEVNSNQPQHF. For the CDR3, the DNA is TGTGCCACCCAGGAAGTCAATAGCAATCAGCCCCAGCATTTT.

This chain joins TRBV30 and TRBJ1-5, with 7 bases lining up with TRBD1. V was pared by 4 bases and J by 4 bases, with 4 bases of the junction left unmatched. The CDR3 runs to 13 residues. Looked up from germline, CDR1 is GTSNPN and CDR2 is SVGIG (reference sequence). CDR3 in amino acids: CAWNGDRNQPQHF. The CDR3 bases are TGTGCCTGGAATGGGGACAGAAATCAGCCCCAGCATTTT.

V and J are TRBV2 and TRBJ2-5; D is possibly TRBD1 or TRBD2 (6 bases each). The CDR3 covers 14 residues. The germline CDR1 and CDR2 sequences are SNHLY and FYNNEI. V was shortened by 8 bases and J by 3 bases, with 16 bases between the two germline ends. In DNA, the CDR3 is TGTGCCAGCGGAGCGTGGGGGGCCGAAGAGACCCAGTACTTC. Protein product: CASGAWGAEETQYF.

The CDR3 sequence is CASGPHAYNSPLHF. The CDR3 DNA sequence: TGTGCCAGCGGGCCCCATGCCTATAATTCACCCCTCCACTTT. The chain uses TRBV5-6 and TRBJ1-6; D remains unclear. Germline V gives CDR1 SGHDT, CDR2 YYEEEE. The CDR3 spans 14 residues. The V end was cut by 7 bases, the J end by 2 bases, with 10 bases between. Full variable domain (missing parts from reference TRBV5-6 and TRBJ1-6): DAGVTQSPTHLIKTRGQQVTLRCSPKSGHDTVSWYQQALGQGPQFIFQYYEEEERQRGNFPDRFSGHQFPNYSSELNVNALLLGDSALYLCASGPHAYNSPLHFGNGTRLTVT.

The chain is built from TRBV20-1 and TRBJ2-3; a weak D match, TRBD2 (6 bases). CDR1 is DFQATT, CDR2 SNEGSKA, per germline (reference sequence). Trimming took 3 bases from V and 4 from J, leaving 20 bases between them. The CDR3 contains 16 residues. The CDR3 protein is CSASKFRASEADTQYF. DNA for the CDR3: TGCAGTGCTAGTAAATTTCGGGCTAGCGAGGCAGATACGCAGTATTTT.

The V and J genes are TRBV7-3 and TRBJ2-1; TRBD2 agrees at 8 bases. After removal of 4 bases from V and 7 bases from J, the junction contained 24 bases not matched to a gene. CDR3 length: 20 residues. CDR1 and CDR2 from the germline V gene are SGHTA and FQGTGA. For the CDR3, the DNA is TGTGCCAGCAGCTCGCTACGGGGAGCGGGAGTACGGGAGAAGGTAAATGAGCAGTTCTTC. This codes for CASSSLRGAGVREKVNEQFF.

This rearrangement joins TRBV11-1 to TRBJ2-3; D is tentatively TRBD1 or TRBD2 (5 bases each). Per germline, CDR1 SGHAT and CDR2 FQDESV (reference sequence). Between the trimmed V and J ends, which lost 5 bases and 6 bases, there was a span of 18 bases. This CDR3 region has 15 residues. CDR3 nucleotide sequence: TGTGCCAGCAGCCTAGACGGAGCCTGGGGGGATACGCAGTATTTT. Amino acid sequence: CASSLDGAWGDTQYF.

CDR3 DNA: TGTGCCAGCAGCTTAGTAGGGGCTGGCGGGGAGCTGTTTTTT. Translating it yields CASSLVGAGGELFF. The genes are TRBV7-2 and TRBJ2-2; perhaps TRBD1 as D (5 bases). The CDR3 spans 14 residues. Germline V gives CDR1 SGHTA, CDR2 FQGNSA. Trimming pared 1 base from V and 7 bases from J, leaving 10 bases between.

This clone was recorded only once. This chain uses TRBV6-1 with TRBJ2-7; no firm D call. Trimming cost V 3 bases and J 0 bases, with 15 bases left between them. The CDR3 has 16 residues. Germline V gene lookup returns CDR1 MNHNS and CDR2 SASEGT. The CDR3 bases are TGTGCCAGCAGTGATCCCGGCGGCAAAAACTCCTACGAGCAGTACTTC. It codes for CASSDPGGKNSYEQYF.

CDR3 sequence (DNA): TGTGCCTGGAGTGGAAATTCACCCCTCCACTTT. Protein: CAWSGNSPLHF. This chain uses TRBV30 with TRBJ1-6; D not resolved. The CDR3 sequence is 11 residues long. Trimming pared 1 base from V and 7 bases from J, leaving 2 bases between. Germline CDR1 and CDR2: GTSNPN and SVGIG (reference sequence).

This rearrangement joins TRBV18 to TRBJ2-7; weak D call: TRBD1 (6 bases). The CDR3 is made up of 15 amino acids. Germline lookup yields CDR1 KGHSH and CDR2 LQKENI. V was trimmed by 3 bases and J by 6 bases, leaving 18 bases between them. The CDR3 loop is CASSPTRGKLREQYF. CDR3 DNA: TGTGCCAGCTCACCGACCAGGGGAAAATTACGCGAGCAGTACTTC.

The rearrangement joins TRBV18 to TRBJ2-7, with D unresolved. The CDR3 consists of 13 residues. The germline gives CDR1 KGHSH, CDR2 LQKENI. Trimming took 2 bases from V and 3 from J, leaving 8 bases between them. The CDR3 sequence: CASSPTTDYEQYF. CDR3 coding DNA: TGTGCCAGCTCACCAACCACCGACTACGAGCAGTACTTC.

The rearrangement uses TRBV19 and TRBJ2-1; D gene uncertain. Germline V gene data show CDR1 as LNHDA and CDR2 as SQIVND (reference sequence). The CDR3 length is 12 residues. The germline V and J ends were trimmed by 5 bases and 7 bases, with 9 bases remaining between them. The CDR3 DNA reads TGTGCCAGTAGTCCGATGAATAATGAGCAGTTCTTC. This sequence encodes CASSPMNNEQFF. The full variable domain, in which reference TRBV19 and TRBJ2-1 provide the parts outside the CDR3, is DGGITQSPKYLFRKEGQNVTLSCEQNLNHDAMYWYRQDPGQGLRLIYYSQIVNDFQKGDIAEGYSVSREKKESFPLTVTSAQKNPTAFYLCASSPMNNEQFFGPGTRLTVL.